This entry features one TCR beta chain sequence. Its antigen is as yet unknown. A much bigger clone sits one base away, suggesting this may be a read error. These data come from a study of CD8 T cells in ankylosing spondylitis. This CDR3 contains 12 residues. Per the germline V gene, CDR1 is LNHDA and CDR2 is SQIVND (reference sequence). Quantitative molecular-barcoded 5'-RACE generated the TCR beta libraries. TCRdb independently ran MiXCR on the 5' RACE reads; one entry per CDR3 protein. Here the sample spans over 75,000 distinct CDR3 sequences, about 9.1% being singletons. Study conclusions and caveats: Disease-linked clones were CD8+ and relatively rare in peripheral blood. A TCR beta motif made of 7 to 9 highly homologous variants seemed typical of ankylosing spondylitis blood.

The rearrangement joins TRBV19 to TRBJ2-7, with D unresolved. Sequenced sample: blood, either unsorted or a sorted T cell fraction (not recorded which). This TCR was recovered from a male donor with ankylosing spondylitis or in good health (not recorded which). The CDR3 spells CASSPGFYERYF. The CDR3 DNA follows: TGTGCCAGTAGTCCAGGTTTCTACGAGCGGTACTTC.